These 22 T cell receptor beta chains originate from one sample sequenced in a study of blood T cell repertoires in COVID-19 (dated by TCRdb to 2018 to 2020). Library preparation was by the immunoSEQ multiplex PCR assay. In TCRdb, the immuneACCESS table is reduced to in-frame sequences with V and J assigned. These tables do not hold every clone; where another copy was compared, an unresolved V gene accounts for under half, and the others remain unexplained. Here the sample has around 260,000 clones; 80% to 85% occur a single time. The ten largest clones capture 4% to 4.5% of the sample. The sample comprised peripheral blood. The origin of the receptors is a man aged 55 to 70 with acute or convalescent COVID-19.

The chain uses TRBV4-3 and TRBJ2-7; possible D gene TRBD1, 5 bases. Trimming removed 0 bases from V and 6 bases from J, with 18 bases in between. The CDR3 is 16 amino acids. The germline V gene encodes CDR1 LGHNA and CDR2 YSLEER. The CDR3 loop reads CASSQDKFGQGFEQYF. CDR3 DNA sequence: TGCGCCAGCAGCCAAGATAAGTTCGGGCAGGGATTCGAGCAGTACTTC.

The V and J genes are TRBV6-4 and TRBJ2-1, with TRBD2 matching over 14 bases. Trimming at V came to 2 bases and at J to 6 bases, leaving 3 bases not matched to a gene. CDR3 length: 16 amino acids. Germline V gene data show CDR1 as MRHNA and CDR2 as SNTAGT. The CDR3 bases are TGTGCCAGCAGTGACAGTGGGACTAGCGGGAGCAATGAGCAGTTCTTC. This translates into CASSDSGTSGSNEQFF.

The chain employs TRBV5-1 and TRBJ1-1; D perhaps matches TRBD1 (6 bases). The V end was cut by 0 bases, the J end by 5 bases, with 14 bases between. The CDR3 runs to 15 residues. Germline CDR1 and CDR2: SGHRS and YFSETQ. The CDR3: CASSLEQARGTEAFF. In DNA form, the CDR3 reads TGCGCCAGCAGCTTGGAACAGGCGAGGGGGACTGAAGCTTTCTTT.

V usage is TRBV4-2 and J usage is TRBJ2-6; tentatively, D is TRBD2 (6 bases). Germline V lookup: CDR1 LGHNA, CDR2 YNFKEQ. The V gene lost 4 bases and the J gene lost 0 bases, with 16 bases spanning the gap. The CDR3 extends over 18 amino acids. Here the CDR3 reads CASSPRDFPSSGANVLTF. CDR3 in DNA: TGTGCCAGCAGCCCCCGGGACTTTCCCTCCTCTGGGGCCAACGTCCTGACTTTC.

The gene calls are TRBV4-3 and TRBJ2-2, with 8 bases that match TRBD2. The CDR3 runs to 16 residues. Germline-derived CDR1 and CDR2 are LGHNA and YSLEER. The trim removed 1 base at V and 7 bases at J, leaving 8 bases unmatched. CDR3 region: CASSQGGSGTGGELFF. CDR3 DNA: TGCGCCAGCAGCCAAGGCGGTAGCGGGACCGGCGGGGAGCTGTTTTTT.

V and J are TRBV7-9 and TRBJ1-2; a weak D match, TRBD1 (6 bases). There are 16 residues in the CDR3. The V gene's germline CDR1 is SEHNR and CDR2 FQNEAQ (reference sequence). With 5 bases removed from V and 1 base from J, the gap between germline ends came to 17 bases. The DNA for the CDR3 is TGTGCCAGCAGCCCGACGACCCAAGGGGGTAACTATGGCTACACCTTC. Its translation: CASSPTTQGGNYGYTF.

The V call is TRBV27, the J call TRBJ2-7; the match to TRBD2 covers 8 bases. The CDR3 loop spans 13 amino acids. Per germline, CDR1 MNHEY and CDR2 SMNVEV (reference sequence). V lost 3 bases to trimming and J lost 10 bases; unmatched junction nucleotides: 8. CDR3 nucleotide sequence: TGTGCCAGCAGTTTGGCTAGCGGGTTAGTACAGTACTTC. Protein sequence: CASSLASGLVQYF.

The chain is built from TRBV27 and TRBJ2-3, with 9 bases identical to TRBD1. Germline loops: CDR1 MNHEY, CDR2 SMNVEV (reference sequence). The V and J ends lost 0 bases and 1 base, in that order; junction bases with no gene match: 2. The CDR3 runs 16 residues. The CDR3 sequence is CASSLSGQGGTDTQYF. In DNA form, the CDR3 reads TGTGCCAGCAGTTTATCGGGACAGGGAGGCACAGATACGCAGTATTTT.

CDR3 DNA sequence: TGCGCCAGCAGCCGGACTAGCGGGGGGAGAGAGACCCAGTACTTC. Its protein is CASSRTSGGRETQYF. The chain couples TRBV5-1 to TRBJ2-5, with TRBD2 matching 14 bases. After removal of 4 bases from V and 4 bases from J, the junction contained 3 bases not matched to a gene. Germline values: CDR1 SGHRS, CDR2 YFSETQ. This CDR3 is built from 15 residues.

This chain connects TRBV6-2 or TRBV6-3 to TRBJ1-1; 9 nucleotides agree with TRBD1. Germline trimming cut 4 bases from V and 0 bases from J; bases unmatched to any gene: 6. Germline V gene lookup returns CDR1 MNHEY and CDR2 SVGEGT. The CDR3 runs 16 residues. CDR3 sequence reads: CASSLGDRVMNTEAFF. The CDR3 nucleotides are TGTGCCAGCAGTTTGGGGGACAGGGTTATGAACACTGAAGCTTTCTTT.

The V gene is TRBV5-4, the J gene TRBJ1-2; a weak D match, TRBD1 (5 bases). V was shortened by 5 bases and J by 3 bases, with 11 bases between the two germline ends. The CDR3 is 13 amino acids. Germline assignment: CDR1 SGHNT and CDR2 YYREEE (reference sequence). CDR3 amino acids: CASRAQDHYGYTF. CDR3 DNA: TGTGCCAGCAGGGCACAGGATCACTATGGCTACACCTTC.

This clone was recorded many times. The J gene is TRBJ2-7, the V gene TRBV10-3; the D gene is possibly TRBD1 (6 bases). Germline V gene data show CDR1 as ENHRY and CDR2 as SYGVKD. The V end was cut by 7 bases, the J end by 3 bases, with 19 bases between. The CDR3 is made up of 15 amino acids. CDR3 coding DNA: TGTGCCATCACCGCCTGGCGCGACAGGTTCTACGAGCAGTACTTC. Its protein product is CAITAWRDRFYEQYF.

The CDR3 bases are TGTGCCAGTACAGGGTTCACTGAAGCTTTCTTT. Translation: CASTGFTEAFF. The J gene is TRBJ1-1, the V gene TRBV19, with D possibly being TRBD1 (5 bases). With 7 bases removed from V and 4 bases from J, the gap between germline ends came to 7 bases. The CDR3 is 11 residues long. The germline V gene encodes CDR1 LNHDA and CDR2 SQIVND (reference sequence). The full variable domain, its missing parts supplied by reference TRBV19 and TRBJ1-1, is DGGITQSPKYLFRKEGQNVTLSCEQNLNHDAMYWYRQDPGQGLRLIYYSQIVNDFQKGDIAEGYSVSREKKESFPLTVTSAQKNPTAFYLCASTGFTEAFFGQGTRLTVV.

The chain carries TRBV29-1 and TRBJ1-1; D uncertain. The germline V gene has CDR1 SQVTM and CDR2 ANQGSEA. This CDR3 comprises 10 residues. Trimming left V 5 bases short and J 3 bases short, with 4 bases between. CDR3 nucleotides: TGCAGCGTTTTCGACACTGAAGCTTTCTTT. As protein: CSVFDTEAFF. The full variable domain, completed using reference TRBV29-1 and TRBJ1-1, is SAVISQKPSRDICQRGTSLTIQCQVDSQVTMMFWYRQQPGQSLTLIATANQGSEATYESGFVIDKFPISRPNLTFSTLTVSNMSPEDSSIYLCSVFDTEAFFGQGTRLTVV.

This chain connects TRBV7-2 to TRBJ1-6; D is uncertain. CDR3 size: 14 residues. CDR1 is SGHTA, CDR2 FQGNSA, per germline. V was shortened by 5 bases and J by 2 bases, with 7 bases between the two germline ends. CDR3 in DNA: TGTGCCAGCAGCGTCCTTACCTATAATTCACCCCTCCACTTT. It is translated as CASSVLTYNSPLHF.

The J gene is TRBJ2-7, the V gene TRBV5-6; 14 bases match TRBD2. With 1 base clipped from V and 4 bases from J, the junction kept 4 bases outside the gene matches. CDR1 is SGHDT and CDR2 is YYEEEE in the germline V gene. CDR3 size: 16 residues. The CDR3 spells CASSLRGLAGVYEQYF. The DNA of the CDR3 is TGTGCCAGCAGCTTGCGGGGACTAGCGGGGGTTTACGAGCAGTACTTC.

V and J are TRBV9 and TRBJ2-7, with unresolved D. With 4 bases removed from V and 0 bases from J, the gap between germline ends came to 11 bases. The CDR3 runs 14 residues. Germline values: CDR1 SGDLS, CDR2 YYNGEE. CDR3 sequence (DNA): TGTGCCAGCAGCCCCCCAGGCGTCTCCTACGAGCAGTACTTC. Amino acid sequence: CASSPPGVSYEQYF.

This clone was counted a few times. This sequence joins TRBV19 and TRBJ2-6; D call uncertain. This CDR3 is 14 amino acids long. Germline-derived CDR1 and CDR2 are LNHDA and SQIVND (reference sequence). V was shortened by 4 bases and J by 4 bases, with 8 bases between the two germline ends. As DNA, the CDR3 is TGTGCCAGTAGTACCTCCTTCGGGGCCAACGTCCTGACTTTC. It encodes CASSTSFGANVLTF. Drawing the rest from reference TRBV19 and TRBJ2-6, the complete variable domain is DGGITQSPKYLFRKEGQNVTLSCEQNLNHDAMYWYRQDPGQGLRLIYYSQIVNDFQKGDIAEGYSVSREKKESFPLTVTSAQKNPTAFYLCASSTSFGANVLTFGAGSRLTVL.

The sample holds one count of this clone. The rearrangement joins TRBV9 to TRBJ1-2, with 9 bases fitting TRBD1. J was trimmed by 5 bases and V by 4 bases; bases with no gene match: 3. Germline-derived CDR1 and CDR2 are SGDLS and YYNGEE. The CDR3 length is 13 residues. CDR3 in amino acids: CASSRDREYGYTF. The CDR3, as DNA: TGTGCCAGCAGCCGGGACAGGGAATATGGCTACACCTTC.

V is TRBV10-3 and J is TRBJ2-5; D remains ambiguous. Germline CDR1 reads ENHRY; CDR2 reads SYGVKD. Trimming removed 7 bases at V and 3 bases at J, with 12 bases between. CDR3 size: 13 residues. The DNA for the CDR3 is TGTGCCATCATGCGGTCGGCAGAAGAGACCCAGTACTTC. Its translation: CAIMRSAEETQYF.

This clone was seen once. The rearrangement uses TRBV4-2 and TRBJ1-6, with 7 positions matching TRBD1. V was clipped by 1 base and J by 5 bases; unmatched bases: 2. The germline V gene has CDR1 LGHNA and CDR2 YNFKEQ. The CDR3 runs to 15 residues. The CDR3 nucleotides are TGTGCCAGCAGCCAAGCAGGGACAGATAATTCACCCCTCCACTTT. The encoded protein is CASSQAGTDNSPLHF.

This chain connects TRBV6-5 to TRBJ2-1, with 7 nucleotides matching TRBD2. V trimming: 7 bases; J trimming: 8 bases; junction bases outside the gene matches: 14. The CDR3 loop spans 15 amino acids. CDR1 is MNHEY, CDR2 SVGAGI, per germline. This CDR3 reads CASTHGGRAKDEQFF. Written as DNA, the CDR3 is TGTGCCAGCACTCACGGGGGGAGGGCCAAAGATGAGCAGTTCTTC.